One sample yielded the 27 T cell receptor beta chains listed below, sequenced in a study of T cells in Graves' hyperthyroidism and ophthalmopathy. The TCR beta CDR3 regions underwent amplification using RNA transcripts as the source. With the HTBI primer set, the TCR CDR3 went through a first round of RT-PCR. From the multiplex PCR reads, TCRdb called clonotypes with MiXCR, one entry per CDR3 protein. The repertoire holds approximately 520,000 distinct CDR3 sequences, around a quarter seen once, with over 9% in the top ten. Sequenced sample: blood. The receptors stem from a woman aged 25 to 39 with Graves' ophthalmopathy.

Turning to this clonotype: Since the CDR3 does not end with the conserved phenylalanine or tryptophan, this likely comes from a read error. The V and J genes are TRBV14 and TRBJ1-3; D remains ambiguous. The germline V and J ends were trimmed by 0 bases and 5 bases, with 23 bases remaining between them. Germline V gene sequence: CDR1 SGHDN, CDR2 FVKESK. The CDR3 totals 19 residues. CDR3 in amino acids: CASSQDILRISAVRNTIYV. CDR3 DNA sequence: TGTGCCAGCAGCCAAGATATTCTTAGGATTTCTGCGGTGAGAAACACCATATATGTG.

This clonotype occurred many times. V is TRBV5-1 and J is TRBJ2-2, with D possibly being TRBD2 (6 bases). The CDR3 sequence is 14 residues long. V was shortened by 4 bases and J by 2 bases, with 9 bases between the two germline ends. Per the germline V gene, CDR1 is SGHRS and CDR2 is YFSETQ. CDR3 sequence (DNA): TGCGCCAGCAGCCGCGGGGTTAACACCGGGGAGCTGTTTTTT. Its protein is CASSRGVNTGELFF.

This clonotype has a count of ten or more. The gene calls are TRBV11-1 and TRBJ1-1, with D possibly matching TRBD1 (5 bases). The CDR3 length is 14 residues. Germline values: CDR1 SGHAT, CDR2 FQDESV (reference sequence). Between the trimmed V and J ends, which lost 5 bases and 1 base, there was a span of 11 bases. As DNA, the CDR3 is TGTGCCAGCAGCCGGGACGGGCAGAACACTGAAGCTTTCTTT. Protein sequence: CASSRDGQNTEAFF.

This clonotype occurred many times. J is TRBJ1-5 and V is TRBV6-1; D uncertain. This CDR3 is built from 12 residues. Trimming removed 6 bases from V and 5 bases from J, with 8 bases in between. The V gene's germline CDR1 is MNHNS and CDR2 SASEGT. The CDR3 bases are TGTGCCAGCAGAATACCCGATCAGCCCCAGCATTTT. Protein product: CASRIPDQPQHF.

This clonotype was seen just once. The rearrangement links TRBV12-5 to TRBJ1-1, with TRBD1 matching over 8 bases. The CDR3 contains 14 residues. Germline V lookup: CDR1 LGHNT, CDR2 FRNRAP. J was trimmed by 4 bases and V by 6 bases; bases with no gene match: 7. The DNA for the CDR3 is TGTGCTAGTGGCCCCGGGACAGGCCTCACTGAAGCTTTCTTT. Its translation: CASGPGTGLTEAFF.

The chain is built from TRBV11-1 and TRBJ1-2; TRBD1 is a possible D gene (5 bases). From germline, CDR1 is SGHAT and CDR2 FQDESV (reference sequence). CDR3 length: 16 amino acids. V was shortened by 1 base and J by 5 bases, with 17 bases between the two germline ends. In DNA form, the CDR3 reads TGTGCCAGCAGCTTAGGATCCGGGGCCCGCACTTATGGCTACACCTTC. Encoded protein: CASSLGSGARTYGYTF.

Written as DNA, the CDR3 is TGTGCCAGCAAACCGGGACAGGCCCCAAACTATGGCTACACCTTC. Its translation: CASKPGQAPNYGYTF. J is TRBJ1-2 and V is TRBV6-1; 8 positions agree with TRBD1. The trim removed 7 bases at V and 2 bases at J, leaving 9 bases unmatched. There are 15 residues in the CDR3. In germline, CDR1 is MNHNS, CDR2 SASEGT.

This clonotype came up once. The chain recombines TRBV12-3 or TRBV12-4 with TRBJ1-1; D may be TRBD1 (5 bases). Trimming stripped 6 bases from V and 10 bases from J, with 18 bases between. The CDR3 is made up of 13 amino acids. CDR3 sequence reads: CASSRGVHRGAFF. In DNA, the CDR3 is TGTGCCAGCAGCCGGGGGGTCCATCGGGGAGCTTTCTTT.

This clonotype was recorded many times. The gene calls are TRBV27 and TRBJ1-2, with 9 nucleotides matching TRBD1. Germline CDR1 and CDR2: MNHEY and SMNVEV (reference sequence). Losses at the gene ends were 5 bases for V and 8 bases for J; bases not matched to a gene: 9. The CDR3 is 14 residues long. In nucleotides, the CDR3 is TGTGCCAGCAGTCCACAGGGGGCAGTCAGGGGCTACACCTTC. Amino acids: CASSPQGAVRGYTF.

The chain employs TRBV10-3 and TRBJ1-1; 9 bases fit TRBD1. Germline V gene lookup returns CDR1 ENHRY and CDR2 SYGVKD. CDR3 size: 14 residues. Unmatched junction bases numbered 11, after V lost 10 bases and J lost 5 bases. The CDR3 sequence: CATLNGQGRTEAFF. DNA of the CDR3: TGTGCCACCTTAAACGGACAGGGGAGGACTGAAGCTTTCTTT.

A remark on this clonotype: With a much larger clone just one base away, this may be a read error. The chain uses TRBV29-1 and TRBJ2-5, with D unresolved. The CDR3 loop spans 17 amino acids. The germline CDR1 and CDR2 sequences are SQVTM and ANQGSEA. DNA for the CDR3: TGCAGCGTTGAAGACGGTCATATTTTCCAGTACCAAGAGACCCGGTACTTC. This sequence encodes CSVEDGHIFQYQETRYF.

This chain uses TRBV11-1 with TRBJ2-7; 9 bases fit TRBD1. Per the germline V gene, CDR1 is SGHAT and CDR2 is FQDESV (reference sequence). V was clipped by 5 bases and J by 3 bases; unmatched bases: 8. The CDR3 covers 15 residues. The CDR3 DNA reads TGTGCCAGCAGCCCGGCCGGGACAGGGAACTACGAGCAGTACTTC. Amino acid sequence: CASSPAGTGNYEQYF.

This chain uses TRBV11-2 with TRBJ1-2; D gene ambiguous. V lost 4 bases and J 5 bases, leaving 17 bases between the germline ends. CDR1 is SGHAT and CDR2 is FQNNGV in the germline V gene. This CDR3 spans 15 amino acids. CDR3 residues: CASSSTGSGTYGYTF. In DNA, the CDR3 is TGTGCCAGCAGCTCGACCGGGAGCGGTACTTATGGCTACACCTTC. Variable domain in full (rest from reference TRBV11-2 and TRBJ1-2): EAGVAQSPRYKIIEKRQSVAFWCNPISGHATLYWYQQILGQGPKLLIQFQNNGVVDDSQLPKDRFSAERLKGVDSTLKIQPAKLEDSAVYLCASSSTGSGTYGYTFGSGTRLTVV.

This clonotype was detected ten times or more. The gene calls are TRBV27 and TRBJ1-5, with D hard to call. V lost 5 bases to trimming and J lost 6 bases, with 17 bases between them. In germline, CDR1 is MNHEY, CDR2 SMNVEV (reference sequence). The CDR3 loop spans 15 amino acids. As DNA, the CDR3 is TGTGCCAGCAGTCCCGGGGTGCCCGGGAGTCAGCCCCAGCATTTT. Residues: CASSPGVPGSQPQHF.

This clonotype was detected many times. The genes are TRBV6-5 and TRBJ1-2; 9 nucleotides match TRBD1. CDR1 and CDR2 (germline): MNHEY, SVGAGI. The trim removed 2 bases at V and 8 bases at J, leaving 9 bases unmatched. The CDR3 consists of 15 residues. CDR3 sequence reads: CASSYPQQGAAGYTF. The CDR3 bases are TGTGCCAGCAGTTACCCCCAACAGGGGGCTGCCGGCTACACCTTC.

This sequence joins TRBV2 and TRBJ1-1, with 9 bases aligning to TRBD1. Germline trimming cut 10 bases from V and 3 bases from J; bases unmatched to any gene: 9. The CDR3 runs to 14 residues. CDR1 and CDR2 (germline): SNHLY, FYNNEI. The CDR3 bases are TGTGCCACCGGGGGACAGGGCAGGGACACTGAAGCTTTCTTT. Its protein is CATGGQGRDTEAFF.

The chain joins TRBV6-1 to TRBJ1-5, with a possible D match to TRBD1 (5 bases). Between the trimmed V and J ends, which lost 9 bases and 4 bases, there was a span of 13 bases. The CDR3 contains 13 residues. The V gene's germline CDR1 is MNHNS and CDR2 SASEGT. CDR3 bases: TGTGCCAGTGTCGGGCGGGGGAATCAGCCCCAGCATTTT. Protein: CASVGRGNQPQHF.

This clonotype was detected many times. J is TRBJ1-5 and V is TRBV6-2 or TRBV6-3; D unclear. V was clipped by 7 bases and J by 3 bases, with 10 bases between them. The germline CDR1 and CDR2 sequences are MNHEY and SVGEGT. This CDR3 spans 13 amino acids. CDR3 sequence reads: CASTGVINQPQHF. In DNA, the CDR3 is TGTGCCAGCACAGGTGTTATCAATCAGCCCCAGCATTTT.

Concerning this clonotype: The missing conserved phenylalanine or tryptophan at the end of this CDR3 makes a read error likely. The limits of the CDR3 on the DNA are not certain, so only TCRdb's listed CDR3 is given. The chain combines TRBV12-5 with TRBJ1-1; TRBD1 reflects the table's D call only, with no check against the DNA. From its first to its last residue, the CDR3 has 13 amino acids. In germline, CDR1 is LGHNT, CDR2 FRNRAP. CDR3 amino acids: CASGLGRETEAGV.

The CDR3 bases are TGCGCCAGCAGCCAAGAGGACAGGGGGCTTTGGTATGGCTACACCTTC. Residues: CASSQEDRGLWYGYTF. This chain joins TRBV4-3 and TRBJ1-2; 11 nucleotides match TRBD1. J lost 5 bases, V lost 0 bases, and 5 bases had no gene match. Germline V gene data show CDR1 as LGHNA and CDR2 as YSLEER. The CDR3 has 16 amino acids.

This clonotype was counted at least ten times. The rearrangement links TRBV7-2 to TRBJ2-7; 10 bases align to TRBD1. Germline trimming cut 4 bases from V and 5 bases from J; bases unmatched to any gene: 2. This CDR3 is 13 amino acids long. Germline lookup yields CDR1 SGHTA and CDR2 FQGNSA. DNA for the CDR3: TGTGCCAGCAGCTGGACAGGGGGTGACGAGCAGTACTTC. It is translated as CASSWTGGDEQYF.

This clonotype was seen more than once but under ten times. The chain uses TRBV6-5 and TRBJ1-1; D is unclear. Germline CDR1 is MNHEY and CDR2 is SVGAGI. The CDR3 loop spans 15 amino acids. Trimming left V 0 bases short and J 0 bases short, with 8 bases between. CDR3 sequence (DNA): TGTGCCAGCAGTTACTCCGACACCTTGAACACTGAAGCTTTCTTT. Translated: CASSYSDTLNTEAFF.

This clonotype came up many times. The rearrangement uses TRBV15 and TRBJ2-5; D gene unclear. Germline V gives CDR1 LNHNV, CDR2 YYDKDF (reference sequence). Trimming removed 3 bases from V and 5 bases from J, with 7 bases in between. This CDR3 contains 12 residues. CDR3 DNA sequence: TGTGCCACCAGCAGGCTCCAGGAGACCCAGTACTTC. It specifies CATSRLQETQYF. The variable domain in full, completed from reference TRBV15 and TRBJ2-5, reads DAMVIQNPRYQVTQFGKPVTLSCSQTLNHNVMYWYQQKSSQAPKLLFHYYDKDFNNEADTPDNFQSRRPNTSFCFLDIRSPGLGDTAMYLCATSRLQETQYFGPGTRLLVL.

This clonotype came up many times. The CDR3 nucleotides read TGTGCCAGCAGTGGACTACAGGGGGCGTTAGGTACTGAAGCTTTCTTT. Its translation: CASSGLQGALGTEAFF. The chain has TRBV6-1 and TRBJ1-1; TRBD1 matches at 9 bases. This CDR3 contains 16 residues. V shed 4 bases, J shed 5 bases, and the junction held 11 bases outside the gene matches. The germline V gene encodes CDR1 MNHNS and CDR2 SASEGT.

This clonotype was observed many times. The rearrangement uses TRBV6-5 and TRBJ1-2, with 8 bases aligning to TRBD1. The length of the CDR3 is 15 residues. The trim removed 5 bases at V and 4 bases at J, leaving 9 bases unmatched. Germline V gene lookup returns CDR1 MNHEY and CDR2 SVGAGI. The chain's CDR3 is CASSPDRGGGYGYTF. DNA for the CDR3: TGTGCCAGCAGTCCAGACAGGGGTGGGGGCTATGGCTACACCTTC.

The chain combines TRBV6-2 or TRBV6-3 with TRBJ1-1; D possibly corresponds to TRBD1 (5 bases). The germline gives CDR1 MNHEY, CDR2 SVGEGT. V dropped 6 bases and J dropped 0 bases, with 17 bases sitting between them. The CDR3 length is 16 residues. CDR3 region: CASSAGRGPLNTEAFF. The CDR3 DNA follows: TGTGCCAGCAGCGCGGGGCGAGGACCCTTGAACACTGAAGCTTTCTTT.

The chain combines TRBV15 with TRBJ2-5; 13 nucleotides match TRBD2. The V and J ends lost 5 bases and 4 bases, in that order; junction bases with no gene match: 13. The length of the CDR3 is 18 residues. Germline CDR1 LNHNV, CDR2 YYDKDF (reference sequence). CDR3 coding DNA: TGTGCCACCAGCGGCGGACTAGCGGGAGAGTTCCGTATAGAGACCCAGTACTTC. As protein: CATSGGLAGEFRIETQYF.